A selection of T cell receptor beta chains follows, all from one sample in a study of blood T cell repertoires in COVID-19. Sequencing was performed with immunoSEQ multiplex PCR; in TCRdb, only in-frame clones are kept and a portion is missing. The table includes 210,000 or so clones, 80% to 90% detected once. Sequencing was carried out using peripheral blood. These TCRs come from a woman aged 50 to 60 with acute or convalescent COVID-19. CDR3s include the opening cysteine and the closing phenylalanine or tryptophan. Each record gives: D gene, clone size, J gene, V gene, CDR3 DNA, CDR3 protein. D genes are given only for firm matches. Size is omitted from some rows. Given values are once, few, many or a class for expanded clones.

>TRBD1|-|TRBJ1-5|TRBV23-1
TGCGCCAGCAGTCAAAAGGGACAGGGTAGGGGTAGCAATCAGCCCCAGCATTTT
CASSQKGQGRGSNQPQHF
>-|-|TRBJ2-1|TRBV7-2
TGTGCCAGCAGCTTAGGACTAGACGGTGAGCAGTTCTTC
CASSLGLDGEQFF
>-|-|TRBJ1-2|TRBV29-1
TGCAGCGTTGAAGACAGGGTCTATGGCTACACCTTC
CSVEDRVYGYTF
>-|-|TRBJ1-2|TRBV20-1
TGCAGTGCTAGTGAGAGGGTGAGCTATGGCTACACCTTC
CSASERVSYGYTF
>-|few|TRBJ1-6|TRBV11-2
TGTGCCAGCAGCTTAGAAGGGGTTGATTCACCCCTCCACTTT
CASSLEGVDSPLHF
>-|-|TRBJ1-1|TRBV18
TGTGCCAGCTCACCCCCCTCGGTGAACACTGAAGCTTTCTTT
CASSPPSVNTEAFF
>-|-|TRBJ1-2|TRBV7-9
TGTGCCAGCAGCCTTAGGAAGGGGCACAACGAGGCCCCTAACTATGGCTACACCTTC
CASSLRKGHNEAPNYGYTF
>-|-|TRBJ1-3|TRBV7-2
TGTGCCAGCAGCTTCGGCAGGGGAGATGCTGGAAACACCATATATTTT
CASSFGRGDAGNTIYF
>-|-|TRBJ1-4|TRBV19
TGTGCCAGTAGGGCGGATACCGCAACTAATGAAAAACTGTTTTTT
CASRADTATNEKLFF
>TRBD1|-|TRBJ1-4|TRBV5-6
TGTGCCAGCAAATACAGGGGTGGAGAAAAACTGTTTTTT
CASKYRGGEKLFF
>TRBD1|-|TRBJ2-3|TRBV6-4
TGTGCCAGCAGAGCCGGGACAGCTAGCACAGATACGCAGTATTTT
CASRAGTASTDTQYF
>-|-|TRBJ2-7|TRBV7-2
TGTGCCAGCAGCTTAGGACGGATGGGGCCCTACGAGCAGTACTTC
CASSLGRMGPYEQYF
>TRBD1|once|TRBJ2-2|TRBV5-1
TGCGCCAGCGGAGCCAGGGACAGGAGCACCGGGGAGCTGTTTTTT
CASGARDRSTGELFF
>-|-|TRBJ2-1|TRBV9
TGTGCCAGCAGCGTAGTTGGGGCCGCCTACAATGAGCAGTTCTTC
CASSVVGAAYNEQFF
>-|few|TRBJ1-4|TRBV24-1
TGTGCCACCAGTGACTCTCAGGGGTTTGGGCCTGAAAAACTGTTTTTT
CATSDSQGFGPEKLFF
>-|-|TRBJ2-1|TRBV7-8
TGTGCCAGCAGCTTAGGTCGGACTACCGTAAACAATGAGCAGTTCTTC
CASSLGRTTVNNEQFF
>TRBD1|few|TRBJ2-7|TRBV7-2
TGTGCCAGCAGCTTAGCCCACCGACAGGGCCACGAGCAGTACTTC
CASSLAHRQGHEQYF
>-|-|TRBJ1-2|TRBV18
TGTGCCAGCTCACCGGGGAGGGGCAGCATAAACTATGGCTACACCTTC
CASSPGRGSINYGYTF
>-|-|TRBJ2-3|TRBV10-3
TGTGCCATCAGTGAGTCGTTAGGACTATACACAGATACGCAGTATTTT
CAISESLGLYTDTQYF
>TRBD2|-|TRBJ2-1|TRBV9
TGTGCCAGCAGCGTGGGGCTTCCGGGGGGAGGAAGATACAATGAGCAGTTCTTC
CASSVGLPGGGRYNEQFF
>TRBD2|-|TRBJ2-3|TRBV4-3
TGCGCCAGCAGCCTGACTAGCGCTAGCACAGATACGCAGTATTTT
CASSLTSASTDTQYF
>-|-|TRBJ1-1|TRBV19
TGTGCCAGTAGTCCCCGGGAGGGTATGAACACTGAAGCTTTCTTT
CASSPREGMNTEAFF
>-|-|TRBJ2-5|TRBV12-5
TGTGCTAGTGGTTTGCTCGAGGCGGAGACCCAGTACTTC
CASGLLEAETQYF
>-|-|TRBJ2-1|TRBV6-6
TGTGCCAGCAGGTCCTTGCGGATGTACAATGAGCAGTTCTTC
CASRSLRMYNEQFF
>-|-|TRBJ1-4|TRBV19
TGTGCCAGTAGTTCTCGGTGGGGGGTTGATGAAAAACTGTTTTTT
CASSSRWGVDEKLFF
>-|-|TRBJ2-7|TRBV15
TGTGCCACCAGCAGAGATTTGGGACAAACCTACGAGCAGTACTTC
CATSRDLGQTYEQYF
>-|-|TRBJ1-2|TRBV10-2
TGCGCCAGCAGCAAGGAGGCGTTGTCGGGGGGCTACACCTTC
CASSKEALSGGYTF
>-|-|TRBJ1-5|TRBV12-3/TRBV12-4
TGTGCCAGCTGCCGACAGAGCAATCAGCCCCAGCATTTT
CASCRQSNQPQHF
>-|-|TRBJ1-5|TRBV6-4
TGTGCCAGCAGTGGAGGGCCTAATCAGCCCCAGCATTTT
CASSGGPNQPQHF
>-|-|TRBJ1-6|TRBV18
TGTGCCAGCTCACCACGGCCGCTGGATTCACCCCTCCACTTT
CASSPRPLDSPLHF
>TRBD1|-|TRBJ1-2|TRBV19
TGTGCCAGTAGTTCCAGGGGGCGGTTTGGCTACACCTTC
CASSSRGRFGYTF
>-|-|TRBJ2-7|TRBV30
TGTGCCTGGAGCCTTAGTAACGAGCAGTACTTC
CAWSLSNEQYF
>TRBD1|-|TRBJ1-3|TRBV5-4
TGTGCCAGCAGCTTGGCCCGACAGGGACCCTCTGGAAACACCATATATTTT
CASSLARQGPSGNTIYF
>-|-|TRBJ2-7|TRBV11-3
TGTGCCAGCAGCGACCGGACGGGAGTCCACGAGCAGTACTTC
CASSDRTGVHEQYF
>-|once|TRBJ2-1|TRBV11-3
TGTGCCAGCAGCGAGCTCCGGGGCGGGGATGAGCAGTTCTTC
CASSELRGGDEQFF
>-|-|TRBJ2-5|TRBV25-1
TGTGCCAGCAGTGAATACGGCCCTATGAGGGAGACCCAGTACTTC
CASSEYGPMRETQYF
>TRBD1|-|TRBJ2-5|TRBV7-3
TGTGCCAGCAGTTCCACAGGGGTCGGAGAGACCCAGTACTTC
CASSSTGVGETQYF
>-|-|TRBJ1-5|TRBV6-6
TGTGCCAGCAGTCCGATGGGGGGGAACAATCAGCCCCAGCATTTT
CASSPMGGNNQPQHF
>-|-|TRBJ2-7|TRBV18
TGTGCCAGCTCACCACTGTGGGGGACGGGGGTCAACGAGCAGTACTTC
CASSPLWGTGVNEQYF
>-|-|TRBJ2-2|TRBV5-4
TGTGCCAGCAGCCGAACGGACACGAACACCGGGGAGCTGTTTTTT
CASSRTDTNTGELFF
>-|-|TRBJ1-5|TRBV10-3
TGTGCCATCAGTGAGGGGGCTGGTAATCAGCCCCAGCATTTT
CAISEGAGNQPQHF
>-|-|TRBJ2-2|TRBV5-4
TGTGCCAGCAGGGCATTACTAGACACCGGGGAGCTGTTTTTT
CASRALLDTGELFF
>TRBD1|-|TRBJ1-3|TRBV2
TGTGCCAGCAGGGGCGGGACAGCTGGAAACACCATATATTTT
CASRGGTAGNTIYF
>TRBD1|-|TRBJ1-4|TRBV29-1
TGCAGCGTGGAGGACAGGGTTTTGTTTTTT
CSVEDRVLFF
>TRBD1|-|TRBJ2-7|TRBV5-1
TGCGCCAGCAGCTGGACAGGGGGTAGCTCCTACGAGCAGTACTTC
CASSWTGGSSYEQYF
>-|-|TRBJ2-5|TRBV10-3
TGTGCCGCTTCAATAGCGGATATACAAGAGACCCAGTACTTC
CAASIADIQETQYF
>-|-|TRBJ1-4|TRBV5-6
TGTGCCAGCAGCTTGGTACAGACTAATGAAAAACTGTTTTTT
CASSLVQTNEKLFF
>-|-|TRBJ1-1|TRBV5-1
TGCGCCAGCAGCCCAGAGAGGGCCACGGGAACTGAAGCTTTCTTT
CASSPERATGTEAFF